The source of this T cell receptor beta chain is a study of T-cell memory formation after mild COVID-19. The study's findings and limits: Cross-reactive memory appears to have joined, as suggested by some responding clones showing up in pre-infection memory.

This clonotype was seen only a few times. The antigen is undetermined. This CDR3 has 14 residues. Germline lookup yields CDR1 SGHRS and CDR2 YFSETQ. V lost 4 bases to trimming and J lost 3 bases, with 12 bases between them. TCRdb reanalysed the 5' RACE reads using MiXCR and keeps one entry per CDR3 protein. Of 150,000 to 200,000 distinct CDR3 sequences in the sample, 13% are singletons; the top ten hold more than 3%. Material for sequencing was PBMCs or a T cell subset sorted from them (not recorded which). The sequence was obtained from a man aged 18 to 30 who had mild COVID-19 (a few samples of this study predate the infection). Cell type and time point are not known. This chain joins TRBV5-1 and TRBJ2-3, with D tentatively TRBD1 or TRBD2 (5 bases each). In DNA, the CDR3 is TGCGCCAGCAGCGAGGGGACGGGGACAGATACGCAGTATTTT. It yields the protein CASSEGTGTDTQYF.